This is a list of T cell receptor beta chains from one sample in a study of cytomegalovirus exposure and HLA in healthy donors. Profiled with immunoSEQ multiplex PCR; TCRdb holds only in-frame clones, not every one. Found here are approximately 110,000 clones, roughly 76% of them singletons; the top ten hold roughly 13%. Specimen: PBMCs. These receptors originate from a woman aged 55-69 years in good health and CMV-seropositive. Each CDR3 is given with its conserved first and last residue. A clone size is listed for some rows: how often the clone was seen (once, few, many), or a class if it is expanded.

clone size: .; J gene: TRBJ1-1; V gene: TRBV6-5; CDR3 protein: CASSYSSLNTEAFF
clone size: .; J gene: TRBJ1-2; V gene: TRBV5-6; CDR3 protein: CASSRGQGFSGYTF
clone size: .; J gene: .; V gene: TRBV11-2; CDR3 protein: CASGLKGYEQYF
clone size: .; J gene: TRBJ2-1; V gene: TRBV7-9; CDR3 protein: CASSSPGQDYNEQFF
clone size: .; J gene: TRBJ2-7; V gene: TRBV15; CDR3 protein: CATSSIVGGNSYEQYF
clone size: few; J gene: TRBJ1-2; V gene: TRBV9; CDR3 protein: CASSKKPFGEYGYTF
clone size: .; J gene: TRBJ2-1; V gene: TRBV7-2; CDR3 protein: CASSYETSGYNEQFF
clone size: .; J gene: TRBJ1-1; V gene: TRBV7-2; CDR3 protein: CASSLQVMNTEAFF
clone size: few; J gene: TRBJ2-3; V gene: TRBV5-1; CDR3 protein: CASESGFSTDTQYF
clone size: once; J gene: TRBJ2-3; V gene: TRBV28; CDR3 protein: CAISTSGRGAQYF
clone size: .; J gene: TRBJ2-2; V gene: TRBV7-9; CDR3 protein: CASSFRDRDTGELFF
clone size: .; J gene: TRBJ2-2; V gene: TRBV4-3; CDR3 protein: CASSHEAGTNTGELFF
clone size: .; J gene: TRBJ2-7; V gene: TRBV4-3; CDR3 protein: CASSQGGGPSYEQYF
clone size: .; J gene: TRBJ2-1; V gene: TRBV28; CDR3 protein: CASSPGQSYNEQFF
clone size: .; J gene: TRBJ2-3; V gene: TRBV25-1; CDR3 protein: CASSDRLKSTDTQYF
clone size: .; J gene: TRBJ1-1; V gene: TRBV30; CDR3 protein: CAWSGRGSTEAFF
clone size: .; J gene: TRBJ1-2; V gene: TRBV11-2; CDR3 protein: CASSSLRDRGDGYTF
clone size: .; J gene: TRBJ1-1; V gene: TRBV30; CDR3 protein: CAWSVGMNTEAFF
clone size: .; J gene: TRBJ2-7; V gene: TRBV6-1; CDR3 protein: CASSDRGGTHEQYF
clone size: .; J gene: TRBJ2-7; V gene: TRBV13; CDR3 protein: CASSPRTGGAGYEQYF
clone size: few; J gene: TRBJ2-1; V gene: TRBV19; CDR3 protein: CASSPWGQGANNEQFF
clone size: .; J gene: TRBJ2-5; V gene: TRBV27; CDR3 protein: CASSMRAQEWETQYF
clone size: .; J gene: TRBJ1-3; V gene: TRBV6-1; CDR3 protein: CASSLLQGSGNTIYF
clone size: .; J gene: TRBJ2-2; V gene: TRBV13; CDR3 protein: CASSYSDARGSGELFF
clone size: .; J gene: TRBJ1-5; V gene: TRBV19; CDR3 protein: CASSIPIRSRPQHF
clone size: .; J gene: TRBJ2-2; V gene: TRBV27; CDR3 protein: CASCDWRGTGELFF
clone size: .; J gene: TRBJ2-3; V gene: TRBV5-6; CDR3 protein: CASSFGGLFTDTQYF
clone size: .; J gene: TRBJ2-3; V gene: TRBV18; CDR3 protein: CASSPRDLYFTDTQYF
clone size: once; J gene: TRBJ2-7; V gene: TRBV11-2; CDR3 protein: CASSLELAGGYEQYF
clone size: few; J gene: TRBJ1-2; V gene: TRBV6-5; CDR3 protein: CASSPAADYGYTF
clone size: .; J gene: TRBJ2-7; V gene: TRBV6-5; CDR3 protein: CASSYSRAYYEQYF
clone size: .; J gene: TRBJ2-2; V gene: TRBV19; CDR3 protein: CASSIFLSGKTGELFF
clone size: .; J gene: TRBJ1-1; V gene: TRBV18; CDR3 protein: CASSRQGLPEAFF
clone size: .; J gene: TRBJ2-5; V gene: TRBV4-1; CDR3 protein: CASSQGAAGGETQYF
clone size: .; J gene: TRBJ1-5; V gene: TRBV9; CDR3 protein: CASSVDGGQGGQPQHF
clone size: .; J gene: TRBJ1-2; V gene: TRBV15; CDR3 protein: CATSRSAGLNGYTF
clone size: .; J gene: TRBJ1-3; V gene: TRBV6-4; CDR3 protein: CASSRDRGAGNTIYF
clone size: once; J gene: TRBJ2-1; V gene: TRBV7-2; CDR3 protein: CASSLAVTGHEQFF
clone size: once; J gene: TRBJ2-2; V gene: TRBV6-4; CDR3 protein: CASRGTGTNTGELFF
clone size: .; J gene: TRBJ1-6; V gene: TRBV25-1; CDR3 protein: CASSDGQISYNSPLHF
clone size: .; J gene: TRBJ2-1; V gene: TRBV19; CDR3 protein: CASSIWREKSNEQFF
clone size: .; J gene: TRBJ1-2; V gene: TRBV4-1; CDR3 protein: CASSQDLRGGYTF
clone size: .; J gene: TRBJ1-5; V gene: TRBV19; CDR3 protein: CASSREDRGYNNQPQHF
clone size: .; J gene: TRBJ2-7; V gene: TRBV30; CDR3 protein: CAWSETGWGYEQYF
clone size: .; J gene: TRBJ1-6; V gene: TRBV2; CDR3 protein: CAVPRSSASSPLHF
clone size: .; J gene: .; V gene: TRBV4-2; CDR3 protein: CASSQPDRGREQYF
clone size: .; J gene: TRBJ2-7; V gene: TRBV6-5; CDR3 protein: CASSYFSGRPVEQYF
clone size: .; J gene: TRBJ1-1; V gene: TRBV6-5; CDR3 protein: CASSQTPDRSFF
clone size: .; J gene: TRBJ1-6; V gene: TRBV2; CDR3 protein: CASRADVGSSPLHF
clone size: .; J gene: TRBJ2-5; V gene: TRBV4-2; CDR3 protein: CASSQDAGGPETQYF
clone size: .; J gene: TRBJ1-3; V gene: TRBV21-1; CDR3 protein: CASSKARVSGNTIYF
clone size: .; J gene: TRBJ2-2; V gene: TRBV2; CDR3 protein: CASSPYGTQNTGELFF
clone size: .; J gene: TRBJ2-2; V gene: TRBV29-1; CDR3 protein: CSVLVLAGTGELFF